Listed below are T cell receptor beta chains from one sample, sequenced in a study of shared clonotypes between healthy human individuals. Assay used: immunoSEQ multiplex PCR; TCRdb lists only in-frame clones, some missing. The table shows millions of clones, with approximately 95% occurring only once. Input material: naive CD4+ T cells from PBMCs. These receptor sequences come from a man younger than 35 in good health. Some clones in this sample may be carry-over from other donors' samples. Both conserved end residues are part of each CDR3. The D gene is left open where the match is weak. A clone size is listed for some rows: how often the clone was seen (once, few, many), or a class if it is expanded.

j_call	v_call	d_call	clone_size	cdr3_nt	cdr3_aa
TRBJ2-5	TRBV5-4	TRBD2	.	TGTGCCAGCAGCTCAAGCGGGAGGGCCGAGGAGACCCAGTACTTC	CASSSSGRAEETQYF
TRBJ2-1	TRBV6-5	TRBD2	once	TGTGCCAGCAGTTATCAATCAGCGGGAGGCTACAATGAGCAGTTCTTC	CASSYQSAGGYNEQFF
TRBJ2-7	TRBV30	TRBD1	.	TGTGCCTGGGCCTGGGGGGGGACAGGGGGCGAGCAGTACTTC	CAWAWGGTGGEQYF
TRBJ2-3	TRBV16	.	once	TGTGCCAGCAGCGAGTCCGGGACGTACAGCACAGATACGCAGTATTTT	CASSESGTYSTDTQYF
TRBJ2-7	TRBV7-2	.	.	TGTGCCAGCAGCCCGGCGTGGGAGCAGTACTTC	CASSPAWEQYF
TRBJ1-2	TRBV28	TRBD1	.	TGTGCCAGCAGTTTCAGGGGGAACTATGGCTACACCTTC	CASSFRGNYGYTF
TRBJ1-1	TRBV2	.	.	TGTGCCAGCAGTGAAGTTCAAATGAACACTGAAGCTTTCTTT	CASSEVQMNTEAFF
TRBJ2-7	TRBV11-2	TRBD1	.	TGTGCCAGCAGCCTCGGGACAGGGGAGTACGAGCAGTACTTC	CASSLGTGEYEQYF
TRBJ1-1	TRBV2	.	once	TGTGCCGGGGGACAGAACACTGAAGCTTTCTTT	CAGGQNTEAFF
TRBJ2-5	TRBV5-4	.	.	TGTGCCAGCAGCTTCCGGACAGCAAACCAAGAGACCCAGTACTTC	CASSFRTANQETQYF
TRBJ2-7	TRBV7-3	TRBD2	.	TGTGCCAGCAGCGTTTTAGCGGGACTAACCTACGAGCAGTACTTC	CASSVLAGLTYEQYF
TRBJ1-3	TRBV6-1	.	.	TGTGCCAGCAGTGAATGGGGAAACACCATATATTTT	CASSEWGNTIYF
TRBJ2-3	TRBV4-1	.	.	TGCGCCAGCAGCCTCGACAGGTCCACAGATACGCAGTATTTT	CASSLDRSTDTQYF
TRBJ1-5	TRBV28	.	few	TGTGCCAGCAGTTTAGGGGGTCAGCCCCAGCATTTT	CASSLGGQPQHF
TRBJ2-1	TRBV6-1	.	once	TGTGCCAGCAGTGAATGGGGGATGGCCAACGACAATGAGCAGTTCTTC	CASSEWGMANDNEQFF
TRBJ1-1	TRBV2	.	.	TGTGCCAGCAGGAACGCACCGAACACTGAAGCTTTCTTT	CASRNAPNTEAFF
TRBJ1-5	TRBV2	.	.	TGTGCCAGCAGTGAAGCGTTCTCCGGGGGGGGCGCAGATCAGCCCCAGCATTTT	CASSEAFSGGGADQPQHF
TRBJ2-3	TRBV4-1	TRBD1	.	TGCGCCAGCAGCCTGGGGGTGACAGGGGTTATAGATACGCAGTATTTT	CASSLGVTGVIDTQYF
TRBJ2-5	TRBV7-2	TRBD1	.	TGTGCCAGCAGCTCCACAGGGGGCGGGGAGACCCAGTACTTC	CASSSTGGGETQYF
TRBJ2-1	TRBV5-1	TRBD1	.	TGCGCCAGCAGCCTCCGACAGGGAACCAACAATGAGCAGTTCTTC	CASSLRQGTNNEQFF
TRBJ2-5	TRBV19	.	.	TGTGCCAGTAGTATAGATACGGGGACCCAGTACTTC	CASSIDTGTQYF
TRBJ2-5	TRBV10-1	TRBD2	.	TGCGCCAGCAGTGAAGGACTAGCGGGAGAGACCCAGTACTTC	CASSEGLAGETQYF
TRBJ1-2	TRBV6-1	.	.	TGTGCCAGCATTAGCCCCGGGTACTATGGCTACACCTTC	CASISPGYYGYTF
TRBJ2-2	TRBV15	.	.	TGTGCCACCAGCAGAAGACCGGGACGGAGTACCGGGGAGCTGTTTTTT	CATSRRPGRSTGELFF
TRBJ2-1	TRBV6-6	TRBD2	.	TGTGCCAGCAGTTCCCGGACTAGGTTCCACAATGAGCAGTTCTTC	CASSSRTRFHNEQFF
TRBJ2-1	TRBV30	.	.	TGTGCCTGGGGGAGGGGGCTAGCGGGTTACAATGAGCAGTTCTTC	CAWGRGLAGYNEQFF
TRBJ2-1	TRBV5-4	TRBD2	.	TGTGCCAGCAGCTCGGGGGGGGAATACAATGAGCAGTTCTTC	CASSSGGEYNEQFF
TRBJ1-3	TRBV5-1	.	.	TGCGCCAGCAGCTCAACCCGCCAGGGCTCTGGAAACACCATATATTTT	CASSSTRQGSGNTIYF
TRBJ2-7	TRBV28	TRBD2	.	TGTGCCAGCAGTTTTCAGGGGCCGGGAGGGCCTCGGAACGAGCAGTACTTC	CASSFQGPGGPRNEQYF
TRBJ1-3	TRBV4-2	.	.	TGTGCCAGCAGCCAAGTAGAGGGGGCTGGAAACACCATATATTTT	CASSQVEGAGNTIYF
TRBJ1-2	TRBV2	.	few	TGTGCCAGCAGCCGACCTACCGGCCATGGCTACACCTTC	CASSRPTGHGYTF
TRBJ2-2	TRBV5-5	.	.	TGTGCCAGCAGCTTCGCGGGAAGTCATTACACCGGGGAGCTGTTTTTT	CASSFAGSHYTGELFF
TRBJ1-1	TRBV7-9	.	.	TGTGCCAGCGGGTCCATGAACACTGAAGCTTTCTTT	CASGSMNTEAFF
TRBJ2-5	TRBV28	.	.	TGTGCCAGCAGCGAAGGAGAGACCCAGTACTTC	CASSEGETQYF
TRBJ2-7	TRBV19	.	.	TGTGCCAGTAGTATTCGACCCAGGGACTACGAGCAGTACTTC	CASSIRPRDYEQYF
TRBJ2-1	TRBV5-1	.	.	TGCGCCAGCAGCTTGCCTGGAAATGAGCAGTTCTTC	CASSLPGNEQFF
TRBJ2-3	TRBV2	TRBD1	.	TGTGCCAGCAGAGGGACAGTCACAGATACGCAGTATTTT	CASRGTVTDTQYF
TRBJ1-6	TRBV10-3	.	once	TGTGCCATCACCTCGGCGCGGAGGGATTCACCCCTCCACTTT	CAITSARRDSPLHF
TRBJ2-2	TRBV29-1	.	.	TGCAGCGTAAACTCCGGACTGCACACCGGGGAGCTGTTTTTT	CSVNSGLHTGELFF
TRBJ2-7	TRBV11-2	TRBD2	once	TGTGCCAGCAGCTTAGATTTACTAGCGATATACGAGCAGTACTTC	CASSLDLLAIYEQYF
TRBJ1-3	TRBV13	.	.	TGTGCCAGCAGCTTAGGGAGAGTCGATTACTCTGGAAACACCATATATTTT	CASSLGRVDYSGNTIYF
TRBJ1-5	TRBV19	TRBD1	.	TGTGCCAGTAGTCCCCGGGACAGACAGCCCCAGCATTTT	CASSPRDRQPQHF
TRBJ2-2	TRBV19	.	.	TGTGCCAGTAGTATAGATCGCAGGGGAACCGGGGAGCTGTTTTTT	CASSIDRRGTGELFF
TRBJ1-3	TRBV5-1	.	.	TGCGCCAGCAGCTTGAGCGGACAGACCGGAAACACCATATATTTT	CASSLSGQTGNTIYF
TRBJ2-7	TRBV5-1	TRBD1	.	TGCGCCAGCACCAGGGGGCCCTCCTACGAGCAGTACTTC	CASTRGPSYEQYF
TRBJ1-2	TRBV4-1	.	once	TGCGCCAGCAGCCCCAACCGGGACGGAGGAGTAAGTGGCTACACCTTC	CASSPNRDGGVSGYTF